This TCR beta chain was recovered during a study of blood T cells in healthy people across ages. This clonotype was recorded many times. What it recognizes is unknown. CDR1 and CDR2 (germline): SGHRS, YFSETQ. V was pared by 0 bases and J by 4 bases, with 2 bases of the junction left unmatched. The CDR3 is 15 amino acids. Primed by a sample-barcoded 5' primer and a J-beta primer mix, a second PCR proceeded for about 6 to 12 cycles. TCRdb re-analysed the 5' RACE reads in MiXCR, keeping a single row per CDR3 protein. The table has 650,000 to 950,000 distinct CDR3 sequences, about 42% seen once. Study-wide findings and caveats: Roughly linearly, TCR beta diversity per million T cells fell as age increased.

This TCR came from a man aged 55 to 70 in good health. The V gene is TRBV5-1, the J gene TRBJ2-1, with 9 positions matching TRBD1. What was sequenced was blood. The chain's CDR3 is CASSLVTGGYNEQFF. CDR3 bases: TGCGCCAGCAGCTTGGTGACAGGGGGGTACAATGAGCAGTTCTTC. Drawing the rest from reference TRBV5-1 and TRBJ2-1, the complete variable domain is KAGVTQTPRYLIKTRGQQVTLSCSPISGHRSVSWYQQTPGQGLQFLFEYFSETQRNKGNFPGRFSGRQFSNSRSEMNVSTLELGDSALYLCASSLVTGGYNEQFFGPGTRLTVL.